This passage covers 8 T cell receptor beta chains from one sample sequenced in a study of CD8+CD57+ T cells in acquired aplastic anemia. TCR beta VDJ and CDR3 were profiled, and genomic DNA was the template. TCRdb passed the reads through MiXCR, listing each CDR3 protein once. Of some 82,000 distinct CDR3 sequences listed, approximately 45% were seen once; the top ten hold approximately 62%. The source material was sorted CD4+, CD8+, or CD8+CD57+ T cells (not recorded which) from PBMCs. These receptors were collected from a human donor in good health, serving as a control.

This sequence joins TRBV25-1 and TRBJ2-3; TRBD2 matches 11 bases. CDR1 is MGHDK and CDR2 is SYGVNS in the germline V gene. CDR3 length equals 17 residues. V dropped 5 bases and J dropped 0; count of bases not matched to a gene: 7. The CDR3 region is CASSTLAGGGSTDTQYF. The CDR3 nucleotides read TGTGCCAGCAGTACCCTAGCGGGAGGTGGTAGCACAGATACGCAGTATTTT.

This clonotype was counted many times. The chain links TRBV7-6 to TRBJ2-5; D possibly corresponds to TRBD1 (5 bases). From germline, CDR1 is SGHVS and CDR2 FNYEAQ. V was shortened by 3 bases and J by 5 bases, with 34 bases between the two germline ends. The length of the CDR3 is 21 residues. CDR3 amino acids: CASSLAPPQPPGHSPSETQYF. CDR3 nucleotide sequence: TGTGCCAGCAGCTTGGCTCCCCCCCAACCCCCTGGACATTCACCATCCGAGACCCAGTACTTC.

The sample holds many counts of this clonotype. V gene TRBV15 combines with J gene TRBJ2-1; 10 bases align to TRBD2. In germline, CDR1 is LNHNV, CDR2 YYDKDF (reference sequence). Trimming removed 0 bases from V and 4 bases from J; junction bases left unmatched: 9. CDR3 length: 18 residues. CDR3 DNA sequence: TGTGCCACCAGCAGAGATTTGGGTCTAGCGGGGGATTACAATGAGCAGTTCTTC. Protein: CATSRDLGLAGDYNEQFF.

This chain links TRBV20-1 with TRBJ2-7; D not certain. Trimming removed 3 bases from V and 0 bases from J, with 6 bases in between. The CDR3 sequence is 12 residues long. From germline, CDR1 is DFQATT and CDR2 SNEGSKA (reference sequence). CDR3 sequence: CSASEDSYEQYF. Here the CDR3 DNA reads TGCAGTGCTAGTGAGGACTCCTACGAGCAGTACTTC.

This clonotype was found a few times. The chain links TRBV27 to TRBJ1-1, with TRBD1 matching over 8 bases. In germline, CDR1 is MNHEY, CDR2 SMNVEV (reference sequence). This CDR3 region has 14 residues. J gave up 7 bases and V 7 bases, and 11 bases lay outside the gene matches. The CDR3 sequence: CASKAPDRGIEAFF. The CDR3 DNA reads TGTGCCAGCAAGGCTCCCGACAGGGGAATTGAAGCTTTCTTT.

This clonotype was detected many times. The chain joins TRBV5-1 to TRBJ1-1, with no clear D. The length of the CDR3 is 14 residues. Germline lookup yields CDR1 SGHRS and CDR2 YFSETQ. Trimming left V 3 bases short and J 8 bases short, with 17 bases between. DNA for the CDR3: TGCGCCAGCAGCTACGATTTTCTTGAACAGGAAGCTTTCTTT. Residues: CASSYDFLEQEAFF.

This chain joins TRBV19 and TRBJ2-3; weak D call: TRBD2 (6 bases). The CDR3 is made up of 13 amino acids. Trimming cost V 8 bases and J 5 bases, with 14 bases left between them. Germline values: CDR1 LNHDA, CDR2 SQIVND (reference sequence). This chain's CDR3 is CASRSGERDTQYF. DNA for the CDR3: TGTGCCAGTCGCTCGGGGGAACGAGATACGCAGTATTTT. Full variable domain (outside the CDR3, taken from reference TRBV19 and TRBJ2-3): DGGITQSPKYLFRKEGQNVTLSCEQNLNHDAMYWYRQDPGQGLRLIYYSQIVNDFQKGDIAEGYSVSREKKESFPLTVTSAQKNPTAFYLCASRSGERDTQYFGPGTRLTVL.

The chain joins TRBV15 to TRBJ2-3; possible D gene TRBD2, 6 bases. The CDR3 spans 14 residues. The germline CDR1 and CDR2 sequences are LNHNV and YYDKDF (reference sequence). V was clipped by 2 bases and J by 6 bases, with 12 bases between them. CDR3 coding DNA: TGTGCCACCAGCAGACCAGCACGGGGGGATACGCAGTATTTT. Protein product: CATSRPARGDTQYF.